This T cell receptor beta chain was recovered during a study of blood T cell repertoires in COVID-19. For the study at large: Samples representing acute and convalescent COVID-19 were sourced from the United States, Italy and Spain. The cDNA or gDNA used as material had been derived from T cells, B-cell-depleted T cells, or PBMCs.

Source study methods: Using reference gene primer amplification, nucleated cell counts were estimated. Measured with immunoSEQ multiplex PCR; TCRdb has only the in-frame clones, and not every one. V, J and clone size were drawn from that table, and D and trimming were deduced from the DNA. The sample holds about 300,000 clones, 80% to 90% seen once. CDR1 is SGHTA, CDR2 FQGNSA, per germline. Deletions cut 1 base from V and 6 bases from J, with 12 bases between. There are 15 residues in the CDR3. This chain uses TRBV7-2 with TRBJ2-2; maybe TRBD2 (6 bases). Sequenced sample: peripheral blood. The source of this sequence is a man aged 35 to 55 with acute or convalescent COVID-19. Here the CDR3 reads CASSLVGSTPGELFF. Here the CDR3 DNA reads TGTGCCAGCAGCTTAGTCGGGAGTACCCCCGGGGAGCTGTTTTTT.